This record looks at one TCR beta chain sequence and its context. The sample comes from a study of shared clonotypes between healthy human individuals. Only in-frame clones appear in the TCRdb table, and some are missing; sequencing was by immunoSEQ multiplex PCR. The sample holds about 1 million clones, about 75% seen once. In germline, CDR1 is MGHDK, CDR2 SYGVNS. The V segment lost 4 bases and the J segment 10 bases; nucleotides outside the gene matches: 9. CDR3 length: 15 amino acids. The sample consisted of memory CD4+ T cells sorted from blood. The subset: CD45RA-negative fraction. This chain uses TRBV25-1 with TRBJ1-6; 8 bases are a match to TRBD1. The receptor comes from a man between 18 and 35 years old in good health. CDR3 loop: CASSGRQGARSPLHF. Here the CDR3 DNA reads TGTGCCAGCAGTGGAAGGCAGGGGGCACGGTCACCCCTCCACTTT.